These T cell receptor beta chains were read from a single sample in a study of T cell responses to AZD1222 COVID-19 vaccine. Assay: immunoSEQ multiplex PCR; the TCRdb copy retains only in-frame clones and omits some. The sample holds about 120,000 clones, over 75% seen once. This specimen consisted of peripheral blood, obtained on day 0 of AZD1222 vaccination. Receptors were obtained from an adult in good health. Both conserved end residues are part of each CDR3. Rows give clone size only sometimes, using once, few, many, or a class for an expanded clone.

-,TRBV19,CASSDEWSPGVEGGNTIYF
-,TRBV5-4,CASSLFFGGSYNSPLHF
-,TRBV7-7,CASSSGLASYNEQFF
few,TRBV9,CASSGSEDPRGDTQYF
-,TRBV25-1,CASSEFWEGDSPLHF
-,TRBV6-5,CASSTRDNQETQYF
-,TRBV12-3/TRBV12-4,CASSYQDTRGYTF
-,TRBV6-5,CASTPGPANYGYTF
-,TRBV6-4,CASSDTGTSHEQFF
-,TRBV18,CASLQGTQETQYF
-,TRBV5-8,CASPTPPGQGPYITDTQYF
once,TRBV5-1,CASSFIRGTGELFF
once,TRBV4-3,CASSQEDQDSNSPLHF
-,TRBV2,CASSEAISTDTQYF
-,TRBV19,CASIPRTGYGYTF
-,TRBV19,CASSSLPRNTEAFF
once,TRBV18,CASSPGVPSSRDTQYF
-,TRBV5-1,CASSVTGAKNIQYF
-,TRBV21-1,CASSKVGSDGTNYGYTF
-,TRBV12-3/TRBV12-4,CASSLGGPQHF
-,TRBV7-7,CASSLSAGSSYNEQFF
-,TRBV5-6,CASRGTGEGANYGYTF
-,TRBV27,CASSRRSIGGSSTGELFF
-,TRBV4-3,CASSQGEGRQEKLFF
-,TRBV19,CAVTDLYGYTF
-,TRBV3-1/TRBV3-2,CASSSSPTLTGGNAFF
-,TRBV4-2,CASSPGILNTEAFF
-,TRBV2,CASGKDNYNEKLFF
-,TRBV9,CASSVDAVGSPQGYTF
-,TRBV12-3/TRBV12-4,CASSLGPDEQYF
-,TRBV19,CASSNPGSSPYNEQFF
-,TRBV3-1/TRBV3-2,CASSQDPGLAGGRDTQYF
-,TRBV7-8,CASSFTGIYTEAFF
-,TRBV4-1,CASSQAEKGYTF
few,TRBV10-2,CASSEFSGVGKLFF
-,TRBV14,CASSGGTGHTGGYTF
-,TRBV19,CASSIRGGPQPQHF
-,TRBV4-2,CASSGRTKNIQYF
-,TRBV4-1,CASSQEGARNQPQHF
-,TRBV6-5,CASSYQYSGNTIYF
once,TRBV5-1,CASSQQETQYF